This T cell receptor (beta chain) emerged from a study of cytomegalovirus exposure and HLA in healthy donors. Study in general: In an early release, HLA-typed donors contributed tens of millions of unique TCR sequences.

As for this clone: Its antigen is unknown.

Germline V gene data show CDR1 as MNHEY and CDR2 as SMNVEV (reference sequence). Trimming at V came to 5 bases and at J to 4 bases, leaving 9 bases not matched to a gene. The CDR3 covers 15 residues. PCR amplification relied on 60 Vbeta primers (plus 13 Jbeta primers). Some clones are missing from TCRdb's copy, which holds only in-frame ones; the method was immunoSEQ multiplex PCR. The sample has 200,000 to 250,000 clones, approximately 83% seen once. Study observations and caveats: A later analysis linked a missense DCLRE1C variant to TCR beta V- and J-gene trimming. Researchers reported that a few CMV-associated chains were confirmed in vitro as CMV antigen-specific.

The sequence was collected from a boy between 2 and 10 years old in good health and CMV-seronegative. The sequencing input was PBMCs. The V and J genes are TRBV27 and TRBJ1-2, with 8 bases lining up with TRBD1. CDR3: CASSIGQGSPYGYTF. The CDR3 DNA reads as TGTGCCAGCAGTATCGGACAGGGTAGCCCCTATGGCTACACCTTC.